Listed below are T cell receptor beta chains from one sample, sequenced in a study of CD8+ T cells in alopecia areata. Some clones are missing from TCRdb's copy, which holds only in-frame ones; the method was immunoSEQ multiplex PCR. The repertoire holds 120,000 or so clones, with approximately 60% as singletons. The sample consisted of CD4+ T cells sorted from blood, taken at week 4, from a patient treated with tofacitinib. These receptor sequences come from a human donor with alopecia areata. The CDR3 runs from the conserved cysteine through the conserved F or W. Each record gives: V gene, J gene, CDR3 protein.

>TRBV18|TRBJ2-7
CASSPQGFEQYF
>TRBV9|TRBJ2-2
CASSPGTRLNTGELFF
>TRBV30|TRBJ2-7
CAWSNGGGYEQYF
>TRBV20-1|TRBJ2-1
CSARLALEQFF
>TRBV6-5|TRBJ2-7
CASSYSKGYEQYF
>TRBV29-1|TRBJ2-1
CSVEKLAGPTGQFF
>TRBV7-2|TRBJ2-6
CASSPRPTSGANVLTF
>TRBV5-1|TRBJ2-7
CASSSASGPYEQYF
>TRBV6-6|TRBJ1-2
CASSAHFGDRVETF
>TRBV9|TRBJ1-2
CASSVNHRGIYGYTF
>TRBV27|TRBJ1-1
CASSPRGQGVDTEAFF
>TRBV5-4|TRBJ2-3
CASSPGAGRDTDTQYF
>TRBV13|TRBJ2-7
CASSLWGGPAYEQYF
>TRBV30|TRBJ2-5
CAWSVLTTQETQYF
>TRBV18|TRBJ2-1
CASSPAGGHSDEQFF
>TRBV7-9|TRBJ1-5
CASSSDRSNQPQHF
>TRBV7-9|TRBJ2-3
CASSTAAGGSTDTQYF
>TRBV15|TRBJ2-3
CATSRVRVGTQYF
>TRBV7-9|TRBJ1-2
CASSLLQGNGYTF
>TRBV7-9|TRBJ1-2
CASSLDGNYGYTF
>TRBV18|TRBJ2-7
CASSPPGALALEQYF
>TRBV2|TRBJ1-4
CASSPTNEKLFF
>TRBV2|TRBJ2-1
CASSETRPGLGNEQFF
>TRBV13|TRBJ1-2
CASSFDRGYGYTF
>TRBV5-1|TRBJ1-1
CASSFGEETEAFF
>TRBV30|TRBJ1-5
CAWGGGGNQPQHF
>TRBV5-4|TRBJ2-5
CASSLEGEAETQYF
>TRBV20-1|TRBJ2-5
CSAYGLETQYF
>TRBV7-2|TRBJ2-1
CASEDRGRYNEQFF
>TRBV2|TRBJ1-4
CASSGGTNEKLFF
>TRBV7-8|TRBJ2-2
CASTRLANTGELFF
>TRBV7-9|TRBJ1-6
CASSRPSSSSYNSPLHF
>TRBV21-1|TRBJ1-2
CASSKALGRTYGYTF
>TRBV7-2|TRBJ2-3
CASSLSPAGGTDTQYF